This T cell receptor (beta chain) was recorded in a study of T cell repertoires in cytomegalovirus infection. Study summary: Indications came from public TCR beta signatures; they pointed to CMV infection and to a matching HLA type.

TCRdb re-called the reads with MiXCR, one entry per CDR3 protein. Here the sample spans fewer than 200,000 distinct CDR3 sequences, approximately 15% being singletons. CDR3 length equals 16 residues. The junction had 10 bases not matched to a gene; V was cut back by 2 bases and J by 9 bases. The sequence derives from a human donor in good health (CMV status not recorded). Some clones in this sample may be carry-over from other donors' samples. Material for sequencing was PBMCs. The V and J genes are TRBV12-3 or TRBV12-4 and TRBJ2-3; 11 nucleotides align to TRBD2. This chain's CDR3 is CASSLRGTSGRSTQYF. The CDR3 DNA reads as TGTGCCAGCAGTTTAAGGGGTACTAGCGGGAGATCGACGCAGTATTTT.